This note documents a single TCR beta chain sequence. Its target is not known. Profiled with immunoSEQ multiplex PCR; TCRdb holds only in-frame clones, not every one. The sample has around 940,000 clones, around three quarters seen once. This specimen comes from a study of shared clonotypes between healthy human individuals. General observations from the study: Generation of non-shared clonotypes was less probable than generation of clonotypes shared by all four donors. It was anticipated that sequencing depth would influence how many clonotypes donors shared.

The trim removed 5 bases at V and 3 bases at J, leaving 5 bases unmatched. Germline CDR1 reads SGHTA; CDR2 reads FQGNSA. The CDR3 consists of 15 residues. The specimen sequenced was memory CD4+ T cells sorted from blood. Subset given: CD45RA-negative fraction. The clonotype comes from a man between 18 and 29 years old in good health. The rearrangement joins TRBV7-2 to TRBJ1-3, with TRBD1 identical over 9 bases. CDR3 DNA: TGTGCCAGCAGCCGGGACAGGGCGGGTGGAAACACCATATATTTT. It specifies CASSRDRAGGNTIYF. Complete variable domain (other parts from reference TRBV7-2 and TRBJ1-3): GAGVSQSPSNKVTEKGKDVELRCDPISGHTALYWYRQSLGQGLEFLIYFQGNSAPDKSGLPSDRFSAERTGGSVSTLTIQRTQQEDSAVYLCASSRDRAGGNTIYFGEGSWLTVV.